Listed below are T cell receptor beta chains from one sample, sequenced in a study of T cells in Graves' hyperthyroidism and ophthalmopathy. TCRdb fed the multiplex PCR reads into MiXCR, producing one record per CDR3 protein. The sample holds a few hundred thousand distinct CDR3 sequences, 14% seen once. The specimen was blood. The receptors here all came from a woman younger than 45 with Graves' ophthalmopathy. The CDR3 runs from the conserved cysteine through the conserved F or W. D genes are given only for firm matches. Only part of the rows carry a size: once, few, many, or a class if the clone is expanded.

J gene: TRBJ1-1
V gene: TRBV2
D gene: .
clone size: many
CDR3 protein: CAGAGGGMNTEAFF
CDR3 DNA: TGTGCCGGAGCGGGAGGGGGAATGAACACTGAAGCTTTCTTT

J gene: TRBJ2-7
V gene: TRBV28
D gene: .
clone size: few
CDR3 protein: CASSTSGIGYGQYF
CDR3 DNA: TGTGCCAGCAGTACATCAGGGATTGGCTACGGGCAGTACTTC

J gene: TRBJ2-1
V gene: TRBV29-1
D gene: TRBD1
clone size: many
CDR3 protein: CSVAPGQADNEQFF
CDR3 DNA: TGCAGCGTCGCGCCGGGACAGGCAGACAATGAGCAGTTCTTC

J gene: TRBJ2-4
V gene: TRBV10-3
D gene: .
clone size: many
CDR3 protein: CAISHTKNIQYF
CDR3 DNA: TGTGCCATCAGCCATACCAAAAACATTCAGTACTTC

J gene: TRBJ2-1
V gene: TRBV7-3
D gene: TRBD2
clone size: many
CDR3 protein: CASSFKRGGRNEQFF
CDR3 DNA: TGTGCCAGCAGCTTTAAGCGGGGGGGCCGCAATGAGCAGTTCTTC

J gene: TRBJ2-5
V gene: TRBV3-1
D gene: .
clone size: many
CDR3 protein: CASSQDLHSSETQYF
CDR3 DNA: TGTGCCAGCAGCCAAGATCTGCATTCCAGTGAGACCCAGTACTTC

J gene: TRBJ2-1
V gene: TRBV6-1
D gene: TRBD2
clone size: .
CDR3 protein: CASSASRREGDEQFF
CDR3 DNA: TGTGCCAGCAGTGCCTCTAGGAGGGAGGGCGATGAGCAGTTCTTC

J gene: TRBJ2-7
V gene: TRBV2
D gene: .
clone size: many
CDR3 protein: CASTNNNYEQYF
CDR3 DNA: TGTGCCAGCACAAACAACAACTACGAGCAGTACTTC

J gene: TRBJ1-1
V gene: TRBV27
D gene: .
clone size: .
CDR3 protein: CASSLLGGRAEAFF
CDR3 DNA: TGTGCCAGCAGTTTACTGGGGGGCCGGGCTGAAGCTTTCTTT

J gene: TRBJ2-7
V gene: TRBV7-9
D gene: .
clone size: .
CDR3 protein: CASSPRWDIIYEQYF
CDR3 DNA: TGTGCCAGCAGCCCCCGCTGGGATATCATCTACGAGCAGTACTTC

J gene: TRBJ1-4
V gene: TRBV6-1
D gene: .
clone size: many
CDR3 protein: CASSKGWVGGSEKLFF
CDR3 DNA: TGTGCCAGCAGTAAGGGATGGGTGGGGGGCTCGGAAAAACTGTTTTTT

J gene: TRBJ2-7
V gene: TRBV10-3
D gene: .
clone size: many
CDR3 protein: CAISEFGTWEPYEQYF
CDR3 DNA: TGTGCCATCAGTGAGTTTGGGACATGGGAGCCATACGAGCAGTACTTC

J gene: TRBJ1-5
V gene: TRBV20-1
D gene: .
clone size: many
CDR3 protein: CSAREQGRSNQPQHF
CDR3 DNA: TGCAGTGCTAGAGAGCAGGGTAGGAGCAATCAGCCCCAGCATTTT

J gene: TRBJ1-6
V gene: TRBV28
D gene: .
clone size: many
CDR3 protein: CASGPPGGSPLHF
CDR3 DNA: TGTGCCAGCGGGCCCCCTGGGGGATCACCCCTCCACTTT

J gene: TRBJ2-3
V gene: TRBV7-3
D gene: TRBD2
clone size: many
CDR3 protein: CASSLVPGGQGDTQYF
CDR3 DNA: TGTGCCAGCAGCTTAGTTCCGGGGGGGCAAGGTGATACGCAGTATTTT

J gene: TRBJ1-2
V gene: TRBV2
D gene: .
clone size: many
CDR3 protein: CASTDSYGYTF
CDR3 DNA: TGTGCCAGCACTGACAGCTATGGCTACACCTTC